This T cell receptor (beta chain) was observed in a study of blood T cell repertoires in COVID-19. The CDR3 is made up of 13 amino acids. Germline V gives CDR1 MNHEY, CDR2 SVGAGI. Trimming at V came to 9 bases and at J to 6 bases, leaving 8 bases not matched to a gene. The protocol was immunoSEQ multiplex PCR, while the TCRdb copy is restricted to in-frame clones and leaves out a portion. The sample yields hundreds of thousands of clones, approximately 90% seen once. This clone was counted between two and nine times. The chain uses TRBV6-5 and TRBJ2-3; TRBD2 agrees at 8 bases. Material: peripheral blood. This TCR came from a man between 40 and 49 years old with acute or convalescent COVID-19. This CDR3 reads CASTSGGADTQYF. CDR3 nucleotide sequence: TGTGCCAGTACGTCCGGGGGGGCGGATACGCAGTATTTT.